This T cell receptor (beta chain) was identified during a study of shared clonotypes between healthy human individuals. Looking at the study overall: A donor's plate count was three for CD4 naive and three for CD4 memory; CD8 naive had two and CD8 memory one.

Germline CDR1 and CDR2: PRHDT and FYEKMQ (reference sequence). This CDR3 spans 12 amino acids. Trimming took 5 bases from V and 5 from J, leaving 8 bases between them. Naive CD8 isolation took CD45RO-negative cells positively selected for CCR7 and excluded terminally differentiated effector memory CD45RA+ cells. The study drew its donors from healthy HIV-negative adults without recent acute infections or vaccinations. On this clone itself: Antigen: not known.

Clones were read by immunoSEQ multiplex PCR, and TCRdb kept only the in-frame ones, dropping some. Here the sample spans millions of clones, over 85% being singletons. Study-wide results and limits: Sequencing depth was predicted to influence how clonotypes are shared among donors. Richness estimates generally favored naive over memory subsets.

The clonotype comes from a man aged 18 to 35 in good health. Sequences were obtained from naive CD8+ T cells sorted from blood. The chain couples TRBV13 to TRBJ2-3; D remains unclear. The CDR3 coding sequence is TGTGCCAGCAGCCCCTGGGAAGATACGCAGTATTTT. It encodes CASSPWEDTQYF.